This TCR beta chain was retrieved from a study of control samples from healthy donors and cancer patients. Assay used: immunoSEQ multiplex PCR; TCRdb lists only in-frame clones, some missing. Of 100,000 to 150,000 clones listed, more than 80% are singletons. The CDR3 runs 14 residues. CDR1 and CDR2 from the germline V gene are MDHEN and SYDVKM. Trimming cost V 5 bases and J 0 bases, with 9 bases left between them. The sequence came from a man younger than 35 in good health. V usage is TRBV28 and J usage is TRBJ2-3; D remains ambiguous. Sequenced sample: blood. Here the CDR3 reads CASSKFPSTDTQYF. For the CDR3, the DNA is TGTGCCAGCAGTAAGTTTCCCAGCACAGATACGCAGTATTTT.